The present T cell receptor beta chain was sequenced within a study of preoperative IRX-2 immunotherapy in early breast cancer. Treatment reported: preoperative locoregional IRX-2 cytokine immunotherapy. Patients received preoperative, locoregional IRX-2 cytokine immunotherapy in a phase Ib study. Repertoires were generated with immunoSEQ multiplex PCR, while TCRdb's copy carries only in-frame clones and drops some. Seen here are more than 30,000 clones, about 90% observed once, and the top ten hold about 1.6%. This clone was observed once. V dropped 4 bases and J dropped 4 bases, with 23 bases sitting between them. CDR3 length equals 18 residues.

Sample: tumor tissue, taken after IRX-2 immunotherapy. This TCR came from a human donor with breast cancer. The rearrangement joins TRBV7-1 to TRBJ1-5; tentative D call: TRBD1 (6 bases). TRBV7-1 belongs to the ORF category, with a function that is uncertain. CDR3 coding DNA: TGTGCCAGCAGCTTAATCGGGGCCTTGGGGGGCGCGAATCAGCCCCAGCATTTT. Protein product: CASSLIGALGGANQPQHF.